This T cell receptor beta chain was sequenced for a study of identical twins. Study-wide results and limits: Less excess twin sharing appeared in beta out-of-frame sequences. Excess low generation probability was seen in twin-shared out-of-frame alpha sequences.

Deletions cut 2 bases from V and 0 bases from J, with 14 bases between. Germline lookup yields CDR1 SGHRS and CDR2 YFSETQ. CDR3 length: 17 residues. TCRdb recomputed calls from the 5' RACE reads with MiXCR, one row per CDR3 protein. The sample shows about 470,000 distinct CDR3 sequences, 24% of them seen only once. As to this clonotype: As yet, its antigen is unknown.

This sample also appeared in a second study, on T cells expressing NK-cell markers. As that study records: As a fraction of CD8+ T cells, dominant NKG2C+ clonotypes reached roughly 1.0-7.5% in more than five donors.

The rearrangement joins TRBV5-1 to TRBJ1-4; D unresolved. The TCR sequence derives from a woman aged 18-35 years in good health. The sequencing input was CD4+ T cells sorted from blood. The CDR3, as DNA: TGCGCCAGCAGCTTCGGGCACGGTCGTGCAACTAATGAAAAACTGTTTTTT. Its protein product is CASSFGHGRATNEKLFF. The variable domain in full, completed from reference TRBV5-1 and TRBJ1-4, reads KAGVTQTPRYLIKTRGQQVTLSCSPISGHRSVSWYQQTPGQGLQFLFEYFSETQRNKGNFPGRFSGRQFSNSRSEMNVSTLELGDSALYLCASSFGHGRATNEKLFFGSGTQLSVL.